The 18 T cell receptor beta chains in this list originate from one sample, sequenced in a study of cytomegalovirus exposure and HLA in healthy donors. The PCR had 60 Vbeta and 13 Jbeta primers. The method was immunoSEQ multiplex PCR; TCRdb's version includes in-frame clones alone and lacks a portion of them. The data show about 160,000 clones, approximately 88% seen once. Sample: PBMCs. The receptors originated from a woman in her 30s in good health and CMV-seronegative.

This chain joins TRBV4-3 and TRBJ1-6, with no clear D. The CDR3 loop spans 13 amino acids. With 1 base removed from V and 11 bases from J, the gap between germline ends came to 9 bases. The germline gives CDR1 LGHNA, CDR2 YSLEER. In nucleotides, the CDR3 is TGCGCCAGCAGCCAAGCGGTCGCGGCACCCCTCCACTTT. As protein: CASSQAVAAPLHF.

V usage is TRBV6-4 and J usage is TRBJ1-2; no clear D. This CDR3 contains 13 residues. V lost 2 bases and J 8 bases, leaving 12 bases between the germline ends. The germline V gene has CDR1 MRHNA and CDR2 SNTAGT. In nucleotides, the CDR3 is TGTGCCAGCAGTGACGATGGGTTGCGGGGCTACACCTTC. It codes for CASSDDGLRGYTF.

The V and J genes are TRBV19 and TRBJ1-1; D call uncertain. Trimming took 2 bases from V and 3 from J, leaving 16 bases between them. CDR3 length: 16 amino acids. CDR1 is LNHDA, CDR2 SQIVND, per germline (reference sequence). CDR3: CASSIWTGVSDTEAFF. Here the CDR3 DNA reads TGTGCCAGTAGTATATGGACCGGGGTCTCGGACACTGAAGCTTTCTTT.

The gene calls are TRBV7-3 and TRBJ1-3; D call uncertain. The V and J ends lost 0 bases and 0 bases respectively, with 3 bases between them. The CDR3 covers 14 residues. Germline V gene sequence: CDR1 SGHTA, CDR2 FQGTGA. In nucleotides, the CDR3 is TGTGCCAGCAGCTTAACGAGCTCTGGAAACACCATATATTTT. This translates into CASSLTSSGNTIYF. The entire variable domain, with the rest obtained from reference TRBV7-3 and TRBJ1-3, is as follows: GAGVSQTPSNKVTEKGKYVELRCDPISGHTALYWYRQSLGQGPEFLIYFQGTGAADDSGLPNDRFFAVRPEGSVSTLKIQRTERGDSAVYLCASSLTSSGNTIYFGEGSWLTVV.

V usage is TRBV15 and J usage is TRBJ1-1; D gene uncertain. Between the trimmed V and J ends, which lost 1 base and 3 bases, there was a span of 3 bases. Germline CDR1 is LNHNV and CDR2 is YYDKDF (reference sequence). This CDR3 contains 12 residues. The CDR3 sequence: CATSRGDTEAFF. Written as DNA, the CDR3 is TGTGCCACCAGCAGAGGAGACACTGAAGCTTTCTTT.

DNA of the CDR3: TGCAGTGCTCACAGGGGAGGTGAGCAGTTCTTC. Protein sequence: CSAHRGGEQFF. V is TRBV20-1 and J is TRBJ2-1; tentative D call: TRBD1 (7 bases). V shed 5 bases and J shed 9 bases, with 11 bases lying between them. CDR3 length: 11 residues. Germline CDR1 and CDR2: DFQATT and SNEGSKA (reference sequence).

This rearrangement joins TRBV5-1 to TRBJ2-1; D gene unclear. This CDR3 is built from 16 residues. CDR1 is SGHRS and CDR2 is YFSETQ in the germline V gene. The V end lost 0 bases, the J end lost 4 bases, and 14 bases lay between the germline ends. The CDR3 is CASSLARSATYNEQFF. The CDR3 bases are TGCGCCAGCAGCTTGGCCAGGTCAGCCACATACAATGAGCAGTTCTTC.

The rearrangement joins TRBV7-2 to TRBJ1-2; no clear D. CDR1 and CDR2 (germline): SGHTA, FQGNSA. V was shortened by 2 bases and J by 6 bases, with 10 bases between the two germline ends. CDR3 length: 13 amino acids. This CDR3 reads CASSLRSRNGYTF. The CDR3 bases are TGTGCCAGCAGCTTAAGGAGTCGGAATGGCTACACCTTC.

This clone has only one observation. The chain links TRBV6-1 to TRBJ2-4, with 10 bases that match TRBD1. CDR1 is MNHNS, CDR2 SASEGT, per germline. This CDR3 is 15 amino acids long. After removal of 8 bases from V and 2 bases from J, the junction contained 6 bases not matched to a gene. The CDR3 region is CASLRDRGTKNIQYF. Here the CDR3 DNA reads TGTGCCAGCTTGAGGGACAGGGGAACCAAAAACATTCAGTACTTC.

The V call is TRBV7-9, the J call TRBJ1-6; 8 nucleotides match TRBD1. V lost 5 bases, J lost 8 bases, and 2 bases stayed unmatched. The germline V gene has CDR1 SEHNR and CDR2 FQNEAQ (reference sequence). The CDR3 is made up of 13 amino acids. The CDR3 sequence: CASSQTGDSPLHF. In DNA form, the CDR3 reads TGTGCCAGCAGCCAGACAGGGGATTCACCCCTCCACTTT.

The chain employs TRBV27 and TRBJ1-4; no clear D gene. Germline CDR1 and CDR2: MNHEY and SMNVEV (reference sequence). Trimming removed 6 bases from V and 4 bases from J, with 9 bases in between. The CDR3 is 13 residues long. For the CDR3, the DNA is TGTGCCAGCAGACGAAACAGTAATGAAAAACTGTTTTTT. Amino acids: CASRRNSNEKLFF.

Of note for this clone: Relative to the germline gene, one junction end is altered; a read error may explain this. The chain is built from TRBV18 and TRBJ2-5, with D hard to call. The CDR3 has 14 amino acids. Germline loops: CDR1 KGHSH, CDR2 LQKENI. The CDR3 protein is CASSPTEPQGTQYF. In nucleotides, the CDR3 is TGTGCCAGCTCACCCACAGAACCACAAGGGACCCAGTACTTC.

The V and J genes are TRBV6-5 and TRBJ2-5; D is undetermined. The ends were cut back, 2 bases at V and 2 bases at J, with 3 bases in the middle. In germline, CDR1 is MNHEY, CDR2 SVGAGI. The CDR3 is made up of 12 amino acids. CDR3 bases: TGTGCCAGCAGTTACACACAAGAGACCCAGTACTTC. Translating it yields CASSYTQETQYF.

The chain is built from TRBV11-2 and TRBJ1-1; D gene uncertain. CDR3 size: 13 residues. Trimming cost V 2 bases and J 1 base, with 5 bases left between them. CDR1 is SGHAT and CDR2 is FQNNGV in the germline V gene. The chain's CDR3 is CASSLMANTEAFF. The CDR3 nucleotides read TGTGCCAGCAGCTTAATGGCGAACACTGAAGCTTTCTTT.

The chain carries TRBV19 and TRBJ2-5; D is perhaps TRBD2 (5 bases). There are 15 residues in the CDR3. Germline loops: CDR1 LNHDA, CDR2 SQIVND (reference sequence). The V end lost 3 bases, the J end lost 5 bases, and 16 bases lay between the germline ends. The CDR3 DNA follows: TGTGCCAGTAGTATCGACCCCCGTAGGAGGGAGACCCAGTACTTC. Translating it yields CASSIDPRRRETQYF.

The gene calls are TRBV19 and TRBJ2-2, with 12 bases lining up with TRBD1. There are 18 residues in the CDR3. Looked up from germline, CDR1 is LNHDA and CDR2 is SQIVND (reference sequence). V was pared by 7 bases and J by 5 bases, with 14 bases of the junction left unmatched. In nucleotides, the CDR3 is TGTGCCAGTATGGGCCCCGGGACAGGGGGCGTTTTGACCGGGGAGCTGTTTTTT. Translated, it gives CASMGPGTGGVLTGELFF.

The V and J genes are TRBV5-1 and TRBJ2-5, with TRBD2 matching 9 bases. The germline CDR1 and CDR2 sequences are SGHRS and YFSETQ. The CDR3 extends over 17 amino acids. V lost 0 bases and J lost 2; bases outside the gene matches: 8. CDR3 protein: CASSLGGLAGEQETQYF. CDR3 DNA: TGCGCCAGCAGCTTGGGGGGGTTAGCGGGAGAGCAAGAGACCCAGTACTTC.

The chain joins TRBV2 to TRBJ2-1; 7 bases align to TRBD1. Germline assignment: CDR1 SNHLY and CDR2 FYNNEI. The CDR3 has 13 residues. Trimming took 6 bases from V and 8 from J; bases not matched to a gene: 7. The CDR3 spells CASRRKGADEQFF. The CDR3 DNA reads TGTGCCAGCAGAAGGAAGGGGGCGGATGAGCAGTTCTTC. Full variable domain (missing parts from reference TRBV2 and TRBJ2-1): EPEVTQTPSHQVTQMGQEVILRCVPISNHLYFYWYRQILGQKVEFLVSFYNNEISEKSEIFDDQFSVERPDGSNFTLKIRSTKLEDSAMYFCASRRKGADEQFFGPGTRLTVL.